Given below is one T cell receptor (beta chain) in context. The antigen is unknown. The ends lost 4 bases at V and 0 bases at J; junction bases unmatched: 3. In germline, CDR1 is SGHDT, CDR2 YYEEEE. This CDR3 has 15 amino acids. This sample was included in a study of a mutant IDH1 vaccine in newly diagnosed glioma. Background on the study: Eight vaccinations reached patients in weeks 1, 3, 5, 7, 11, 15, 19 and 23. Beforehand, treatment had been radiotherapy, temozolomide, or both; the majority received both. Sex distribution of treated patients was approximately 60% male and about 40% female; mean age was around 40 years. Vaccinations were initiated 4-6 weeks following radiotherapy alone, or were given together with temozolomide cycles.

Assay used: immunoSEQ multiplex PCR; TCRdb lists only in-frame clones, some missing. The data hold approximately 57,000 clones, with 82% observed a single time. The time point denotes: week 5, during vaccination. A single vaccine dose contained 300 ug of mutant IDH1 20-mer peptide, and topical imiquimod was used with it. The sequence derives from a woman aged 18-29 years with glioma. Some clones in this sample may be carry-over from other donors' samples. The sample consisted of PBMCs, taken from a glioma patient whose treatment included an IDH1 peptide vaccine. V is TRBV5-6 and J is TRBJ2-7, with 11 bases matching TRBD1. CDR3 amino acids: CASSHGTGGSYEQYF. Here the CDR3 DNA reads TGTGCCAGCAGCCATGGGACAGGGGGCTCCTACGAGCAGTACTTC.